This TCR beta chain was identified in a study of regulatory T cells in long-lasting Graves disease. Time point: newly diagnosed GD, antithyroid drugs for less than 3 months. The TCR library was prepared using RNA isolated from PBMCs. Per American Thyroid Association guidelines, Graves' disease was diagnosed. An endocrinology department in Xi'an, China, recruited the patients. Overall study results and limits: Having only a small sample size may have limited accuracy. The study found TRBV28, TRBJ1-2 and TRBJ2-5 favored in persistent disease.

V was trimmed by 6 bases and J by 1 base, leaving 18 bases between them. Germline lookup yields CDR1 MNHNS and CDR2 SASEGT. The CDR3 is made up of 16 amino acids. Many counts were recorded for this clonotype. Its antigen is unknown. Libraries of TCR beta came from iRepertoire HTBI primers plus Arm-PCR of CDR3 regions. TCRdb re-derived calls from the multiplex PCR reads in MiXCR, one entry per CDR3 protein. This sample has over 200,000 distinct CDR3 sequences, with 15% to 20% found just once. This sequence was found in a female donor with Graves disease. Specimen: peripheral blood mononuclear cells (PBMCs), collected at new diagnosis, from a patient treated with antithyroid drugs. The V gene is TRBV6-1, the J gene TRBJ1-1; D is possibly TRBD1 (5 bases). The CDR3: CASSLRPGGRNTEAFF. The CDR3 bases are TGTGCCAGCAGCTTACGTCCGGGGGGAAGGAACACTGAAGCTTTCTTT.